This TCR beta chain was profiled in a study of T-cell reconstitution after alpha-beta-depleted transplantation in children. General study points: Recipient T cells and thymic progenitors that survived were the source of the high TCRbeta diversity seen at day 60 in some patients.

Unique molecular identifiers were incorporated when the TCRbeta library was constructed. One entry per CDR3 protein, called by TCRdb with MiXCR from the PCR reads. The data show about 310,000 distinct CDR3 sequences, 20% to 30% seen once. For this clonotype: What it binds is unknown.

CDR1 and CDR2 from the germline V gene are DFQATT and SNEGSKA (reference sequence). Losses at the gene ends were 3 bases for V and 3 bases for J; bases not matched to a gene: 5. This CDR3 comprises 13 residues. The V and J genes are TRBV20-1 and TRBJ2-7; TRBD1 matches at 7 bases. The receptor was derived from a male patient younger than 18 who had a stem cell transplant for acute lymphoblastic leukemia, so the T cells may come from the graft donor. The source was PBMCs, mostly from graft donor cells, collected 180 days after TCRalphabeta/CD19-depleted stem cell transplant. Here the CDR3 DNA reads TGCAGTGCTAGGACCCGGGACAGCTACGAGCAGTACTTC. Translated: CSARTRDSYEQYF.